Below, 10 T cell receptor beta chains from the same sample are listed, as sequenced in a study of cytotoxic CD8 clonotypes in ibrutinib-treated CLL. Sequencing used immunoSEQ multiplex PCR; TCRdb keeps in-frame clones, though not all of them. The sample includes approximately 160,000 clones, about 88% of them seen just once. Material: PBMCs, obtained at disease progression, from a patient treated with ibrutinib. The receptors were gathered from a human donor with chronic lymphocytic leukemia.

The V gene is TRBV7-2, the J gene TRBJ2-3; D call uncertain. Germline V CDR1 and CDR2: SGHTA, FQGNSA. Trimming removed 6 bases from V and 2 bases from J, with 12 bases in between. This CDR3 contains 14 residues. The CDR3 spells CASRSAGSTDTQYF. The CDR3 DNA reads TGTGCCAGCAGGTCGGCCGGATCCACAGATACGCAGTATTTT.

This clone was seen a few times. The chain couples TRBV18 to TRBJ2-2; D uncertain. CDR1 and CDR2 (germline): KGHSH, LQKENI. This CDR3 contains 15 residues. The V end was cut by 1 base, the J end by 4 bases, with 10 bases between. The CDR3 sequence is CASSPRQTGTGELFF. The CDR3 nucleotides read TGTGCCAGCTCACCACGGCAGACGGGCACCGGGGAGCTGTTTTTT. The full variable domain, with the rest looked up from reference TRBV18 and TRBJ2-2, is NAGVMQNPRHLVRRRGQEARLRCSPMKGHSHVYWYRQLPEEGLKFMVYLQKENIIDESGMPKERFSAEFPKEGPSILRIQQVVRGDSAAYFCASSPRQTGTGELFFGEGSRLTVL.

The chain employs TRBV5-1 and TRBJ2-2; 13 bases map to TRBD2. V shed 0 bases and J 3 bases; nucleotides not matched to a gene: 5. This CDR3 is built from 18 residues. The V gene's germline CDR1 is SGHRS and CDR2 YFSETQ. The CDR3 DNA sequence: TGCGCCAGCAGCTTGGCGGGACTAGCGGGGTTTGACACCGGGGAGCTGTTTTTT. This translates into CASSLAGLAGFDTGELFF. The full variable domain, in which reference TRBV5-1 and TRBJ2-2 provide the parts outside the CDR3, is KAGVTQTPRYLIKTRGQQVTLSCSPISGHRSVSWYQQTPGQGLQFLFEYFSETQRNKGNFPGRFSGRQFSNSRSEMNVSTLELGDSALYLCASSLAGLAGFDTGELFFGEGSRLTVL.

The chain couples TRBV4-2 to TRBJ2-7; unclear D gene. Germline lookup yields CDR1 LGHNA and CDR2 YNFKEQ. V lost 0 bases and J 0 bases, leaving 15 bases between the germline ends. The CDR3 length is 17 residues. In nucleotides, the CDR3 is TGTGCCAGCAGCCAAGATGTTGGCTACCCTAGCTCCTACGAGCAGTACTTC. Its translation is CASSQDVGYPSSYEQYF.

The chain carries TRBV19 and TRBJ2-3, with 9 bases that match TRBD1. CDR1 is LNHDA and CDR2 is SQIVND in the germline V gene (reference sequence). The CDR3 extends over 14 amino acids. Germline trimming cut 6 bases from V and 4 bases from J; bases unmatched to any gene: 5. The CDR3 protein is CASSGTGSPDTQYF. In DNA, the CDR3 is TGTGCCAGTAGCGGGACAGGGAGCCCAGATACGCAGTATTTT.

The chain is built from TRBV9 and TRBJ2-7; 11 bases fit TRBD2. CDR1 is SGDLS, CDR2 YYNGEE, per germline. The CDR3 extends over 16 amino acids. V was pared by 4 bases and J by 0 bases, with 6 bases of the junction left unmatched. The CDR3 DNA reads TGTGCCAGCAGCCCAGGGACTAGCGGAGACTCCTACGAGCAGTACTTC. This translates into CASSPGTSGDSYEQYF.

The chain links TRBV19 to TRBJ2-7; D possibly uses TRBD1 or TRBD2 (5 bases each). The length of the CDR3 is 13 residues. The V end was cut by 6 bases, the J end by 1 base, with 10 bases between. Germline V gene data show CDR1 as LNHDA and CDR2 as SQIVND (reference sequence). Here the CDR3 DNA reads TGTGCCAGTAGCCCGGGGCGATCCTACGAGCAGTACTTC. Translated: CASSPGRSYEQYF. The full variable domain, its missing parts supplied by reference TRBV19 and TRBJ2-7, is DGGITQSPKYLFRKEGQNVTLSCEQNLNHDAMYWYRQDPGQGLRLIYYSQIVNDFQKGDIAEGYSVSREKKESFPLTVTSAQKNPTAFYLCASSPGRSYEQYFGPGTRLTVT.

For the CDR3, the DNA is TGTGCCAGCAGAAGTACACTCGGTGGCTCCTACAATGAGCAGTTCTTC. It specifies CASRSTLGGSYNEQFF. The gene calls are TRBV2 and TRBJ2-1; D is ambiguous. Trimming pared 6 bases from V and 0 bases from J, leaving 15 bases between. CDR3 length: 16 amino acids. CDR1 and CDR2 (germline): SNHLY, FYNNEI.

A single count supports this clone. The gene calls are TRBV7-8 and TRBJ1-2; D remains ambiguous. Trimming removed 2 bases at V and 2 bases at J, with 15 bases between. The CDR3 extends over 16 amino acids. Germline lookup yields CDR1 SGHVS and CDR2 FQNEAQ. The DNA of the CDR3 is TGTGCCAGCAGCTTACGGGGTCACGAAATGAACTATGGCTACACCTTC. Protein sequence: CASSLRGHEMNYGYTF.

The CDR3 loop is CASSSQAGPSYTDTQYF. The CDR3 nucleotides read TGTGCCAGCAGTTCCCAGGCCGGGCCCTCGTACACAGATACGCAGTATTTT. This chain links TRBV25-1 with TRBJ2-3; no definite D call. Germline lookup yields CDR1 MGHDK and CDR2 SYGVNS. Trimming cost V 5 bases and J 2 bases, with 20 bases left between them. This CDR3 comprises 17 residues.